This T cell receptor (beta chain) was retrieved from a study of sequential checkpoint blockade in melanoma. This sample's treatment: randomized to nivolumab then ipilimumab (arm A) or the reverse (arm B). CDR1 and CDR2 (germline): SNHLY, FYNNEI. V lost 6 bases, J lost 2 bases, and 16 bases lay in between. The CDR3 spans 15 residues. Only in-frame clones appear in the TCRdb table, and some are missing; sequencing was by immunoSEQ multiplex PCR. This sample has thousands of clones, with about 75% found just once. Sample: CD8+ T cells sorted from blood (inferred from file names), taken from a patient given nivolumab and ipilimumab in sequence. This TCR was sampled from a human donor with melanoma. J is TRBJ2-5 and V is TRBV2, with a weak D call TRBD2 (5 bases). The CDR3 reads CASRSPRDYQETQYF. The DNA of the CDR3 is TGTGCCAGCAGGAGTCCCCGTGACTATCAAGAGACCCAGTACTTC.